This T cell receptor (beta chain) was identified during a study of blood T cell repertoires in COVID-19. The data were produced by immunoSEQ multiplex PCR, yet TCRdb's version contains in-frame clones alone and is incomplete. The sample records 190,000 or so clones, 75% to 85% being singletons. Trimming removed 5 bases from V and 11 bases from J; junction bases left unmatched: 8. Germline lookup yields CDR1 SGHVS and CDR2 FNYEAQ. The CDR3 covers 12 residues. The clonotype originates from a man between 40 and 49 years old who had recovered from COVID-19. The V gene is TRBV7-6, the J gene TRBJ1-1; 7 bases line up with TRBD1. Input material: PBMCs or T cells enriched from blood (not recorded which). The CDR3 sequence is CASSPRGQRAFF. The CDR3 nucleotides are TGTGCCAGCAGCCCGAGGGGGCAGCGGGCTTTCTTT.